The clone carrying this TCR beta chain was counted only a few times. Its antigen is undetermined. cDNA prepared by RNA extraction and subsequent reverse transcription served as the template for sequencing. Produced via immunoSEQ multiplex PCR; TCRdb's table is partial and in-frame only. The sample has about 220,000 clones; 50% to 70% are singletons. These data originate in a study of CD8+ T cells in alopecia areata. Study results and caveats: Scalp clonality, together with expanded CD8+ clones among the top 100, fell significantly with tofacitinib.

The CDR3 totals 12 residues. V gave up 8 bases and J gave up 9 bases, with 13 bases separating them. Germline V gene data show CDR1 as MNHNY and CDR2 as SVGAGI (reference sequence). The treatment is: oral pan-JAK inhibitor, 5-10 mg twice daily. The rearrangement uses TRBV6-6 and TRBJ2-2; D assignment may be TRBD1 or TRBD2 (5 bases each). This TCR derives from a human donor with alopecia areata. This material consisted of CD4+ T cells sorted from blood, taken at week 4, from a patient treated with tofacitinib. CDR3 bases: TGTGCCAGCGGGGACCCCCAATGGGAGCTGTTTTTT. Protein: CASGDPQWELFF.